A selection of T cell receptor beta chains follows, all from one sample in a study of chemoradiotherapy in HPV16-positive cancers. This table comes from immunoSEQ multiplex PCR, and its TCRdb copy is limited to in-frame clones, with some not included. The sample shows around 1,500 clones, about nine tenths of them seen only once. Source: tumor tissue, taken from a patient who underwent chemoradiotherapy. Every receptor here comes from a human donor with HPV-associated anogenital cancer. The CDR3 runs from the conserved cysteine through the conserved F or W. Fields, in order: J gene, V gene, CDR3 protein.

TRBJ2-7 | TRBV19 | CASSINFEQYF
TRBJ2-2 | TRBV18 | CASSPPRGGDAGELFF
TRBJ2-2 | TRBV11-2 | CASSQDKNTGELFF
TRBJ2-2 | TRBV10-3 | CATGTGETGELFF
TRBJ1-5 | TRBV27 | CASSWAGPGVGEDPYSNQPQHF
TRBJ1-2 | TRBV12-5 | CASGLVRGQGANYGYTF
TRBJ2-5 | TRBV5-1 | CASSLGRSQETQYF
TRBJ2-7 | TRBV4-3 | CASSQAAGTGYEQYF
TRBJ2-7 | TRBV5-1 | CASSSRQGSTYEQYF
TRBJ2-7 | TRBV6-6 | CASSQWTSGLYEQYF
TRBJ1-2 | TRBV2 | CASSGRDSYGYTF
TRBJ2-1 | TRBV19 | CASSITESIYNEQFF
TRBJ1-5 | TRBV6-1 | CASSNAAEGFQPQHF
TRBJ1-1 | TRBV10-3 | CAISEVAPRNTEAFF
TRBJ2-2 | TRBV5-4 | CASSLGVGELFF
TRBJ2-1 | TRBV10-3 | CAINGQGNNEQFF
TRBJ2-7 | TRBV7-2 | CASSLRLAGGFYEQYF
TRBJ1-3 | TRBV9 | CASSPLNEGLGNTIYF
TRBJ1-5 | TRBV5-6 | CASSLRLDRLSNQPQHF
TRBJ2-7 | TRBV29-1 | CSVATGEPYEQYF
TRBJ2-6 | TRBV28 | CASSPGFAGANVLTF
TRBJ1-5 | TRBV4-2 | CASSQGAGQPQHF
TRBJ2-5 | TRBV7-6 | CASSLGPPGQVVNQETQYF
TRBJ2-3 | TRBV5-1 | CASSIIGQHTDTQYF
TRBJ2-7 | TRBV7-9 | CASSLEAGNEQYF
TRBJ2-4 | TRBV6-1 | CASSGGTAAKNIQYF
TRBJ2-1 | TRBV11-2 | CASSLGVKLAGVSYNEQFF
TRBJ1-1 | TRBV12-5 | CASGLGRGRTEAFF
TRBJ2-2 | TRBV4-3 | CASSQERNTGELFF
TRBJ2-3 | TRBV5-1 | CASRGGTSTDTQYF
TRBJ2-7 | TRBV6-1 | CASSEVTQGEQYF
TRBJ2-5 | TRBV28 | CASSRTNQETQYF
TRBJ2-1 | TRBV7-9 | CASSDWTSWNEQFF
TRBJ2-7 | TRBV20-1 | CSARQDYEQYF
TRBJ1-1 | TRBV7-8 | CASSPGEGAGTEAFF
TRBJ1-1 | TRBV29-1 | CSVANRGNLGAFF
TRBJ1-1 | TRBV19 | CASRRMTGSTRHEAFF
TRBJ1-1 | TRBV7-8 | CASIANRGRTEAFF
TRBJ2-5 | TRBV5-1 | CASRLAGGKETQYF
TRBJ2-1 | TRBV11-3 | CASSLAQGLAGVHEQFF
TRBJ1-4 | TRBV18 | CASSPRGGPTNEKLFF
TRBJ1-2 | TRBV2 | CASRETLANYGYTF
TRBJ1-2 | TRBV10-2 | CASSALGANRGYTF
TRBJ1-2 | TRBV27 | CASSLQGWASYGYTF
TRBJ1-3 | TRBV7-2 | CASSLASLASGNTIYF
TRBJ2-1 | TRBV4-1 | CASSHFGQYNEQFF
TRBJ2-5 | TRBV2 | CASSEDGSGGGGRETQYF
TRBJ2-7 | TRBV12-2 | CATDGESGEQYF
TRBJ1-1 | TRBV6-6 | CASSRTVSEAFF